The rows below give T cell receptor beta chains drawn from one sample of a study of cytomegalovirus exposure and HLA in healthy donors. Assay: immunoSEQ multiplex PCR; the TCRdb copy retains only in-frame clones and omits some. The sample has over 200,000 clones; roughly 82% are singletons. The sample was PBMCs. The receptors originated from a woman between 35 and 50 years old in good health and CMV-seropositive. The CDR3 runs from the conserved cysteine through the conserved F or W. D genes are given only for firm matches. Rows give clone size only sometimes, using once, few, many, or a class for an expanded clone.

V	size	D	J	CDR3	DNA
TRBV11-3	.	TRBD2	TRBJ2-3	CASSLGTSGIVDTQYF	TGTGCCAGCAGCCTCGGGACTAGCGGGATTGTAGATACGCAGTATTTT
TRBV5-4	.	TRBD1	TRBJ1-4	CASSFPGQQNEKLFF	TGTGCCAGCAGCTTTCCGGGACAGCAAAATGAAAAACTGTTTTTT
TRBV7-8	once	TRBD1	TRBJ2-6	CASSPHRGAVSGANVLTF	TGTGCCAGCAGCCCTCACAGGGGGGCTGTCTCTGGGGCCAACGTCCTGACTTTC
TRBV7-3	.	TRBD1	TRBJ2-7	CASSLTGTGLYEQYF	TGTGCCAGCAGCTTAACCGGGACAGGACTCTACGAGCAGTACTTC
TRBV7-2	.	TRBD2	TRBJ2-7	CASSLEGLATYEQYF	TGTGCCAGCAGCTTAGAGGGACTAGCGACCTACGAGCAGTACTTC
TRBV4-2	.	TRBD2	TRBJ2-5	CASSQGLAGKTQYF	TGTGCCAGCAGCCAAGGACTAGCGGGGAAGACCCAGTACTTC
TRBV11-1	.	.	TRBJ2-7	CASSLVRSYEQYF	TGTGCCAGCAGCTTAGTTCGGAGCTACGAGCAGTACTTC
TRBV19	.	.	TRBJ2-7	CASSVLGPGYEQYF	TGTGCCAGTAGCGTCCTCGGCCCGGGTTACGAGCAGTACTTC
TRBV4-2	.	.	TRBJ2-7	CASSQDRASSYEQYF	TGTGCCAGCAGCCAAGATAGAGCCTCTTCCTACGAGCAGTACTTC
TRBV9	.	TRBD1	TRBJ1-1	CASSVGGQGRTEAFF	TGTGCCAGCAGCGTAGGGGGACAGGGGAGGACTGAAGCTTTCTTT
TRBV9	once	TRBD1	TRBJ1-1	CASSPFSRTGNTEAFF	TGTGCCAGCAGCCCTTTCTCGAGGACAGGGAACACTGAAGCTTTCTTT
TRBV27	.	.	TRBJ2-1	CASSLSSGTTYNEQFF	TGTGCCAGCAGTTTATCGAGCGGAACCACCTACAATGAGCAGTTCTTC
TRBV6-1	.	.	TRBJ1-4	CARPRVQNNEKLFF	TGTGCCCGCCCCCGCGTACAGAATAATGAAAAACTGTTTTTT
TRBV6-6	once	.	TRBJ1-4	CASSYSLAGLLFF	TGTGCCAGCAGTTACTCGTTGGCAGGGTTACTGTTTTTT
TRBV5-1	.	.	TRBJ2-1	CASSLEGMFSYNEQFF	TGCGCCAGCAGCTTGGAGGGGATGTTTTCCTACAATGAGCAGTTCTTC
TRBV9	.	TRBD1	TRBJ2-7	CASSPRTGESEQYF	TGTGCCAGCAGCCCCCGGACAGGGGAAAGCGAGCAGTACTTC
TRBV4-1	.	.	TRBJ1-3	CASSQDQTGQFRNTIYF	TGCGCCAGCAGCCAAGATCAGACCGGACAGTTCAGAAACACCATATATTTT
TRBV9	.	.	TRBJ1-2	CASSPISGGGGNYGYTF	TGTGCCAGCAGCCCCATTTCCGGGGGTGGTGGGAACTATGGCTACACCTTC
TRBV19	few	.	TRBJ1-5	CASTRGGQPQHF	TGTGCCAGTACGCGGGGGGGACAGCCCCAGCATTTT
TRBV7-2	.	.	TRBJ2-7	CASSSQTYEQYF	TGTGCCAGCAGCTCCCAAACCTACGAGCAGTACTTC
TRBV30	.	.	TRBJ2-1	CAFGEGQFF	TGTGCCTTCGGGGAAGGGCAGTTCTTC
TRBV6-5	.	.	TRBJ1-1	CASRPLMNTEAFF	TGTGCCAGCAGACCCCTAATGAACACTGAAGCTTTCTTT
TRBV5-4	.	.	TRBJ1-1	CASSPLQGITEAFF	TGTGCCAGCAGCCCACTCCAGGGGATAACTGAAGCTTTCTTT
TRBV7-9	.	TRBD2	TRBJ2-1	CSSSLGLAGNEQFF	TGTTCCAGCAGCTTAGGACTAGCGGGCAACGAGCAGTTCTTC
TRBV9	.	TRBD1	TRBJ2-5	CASSETGAVRETQYF	TGTGCCAGCAGCGAGACAGGGGCCGTCAGAGAGACCCAGTACTTC
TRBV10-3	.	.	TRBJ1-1	CATQGNTEAFF	TGTGCCACACAGGGGAACACTGAAGCTTTCTTT
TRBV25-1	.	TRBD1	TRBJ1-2	CASSAQPGQNYGYTF	TGTGCCAGCAGTGCCCAACCGGGACAGAACTATGGCTACACCTTC
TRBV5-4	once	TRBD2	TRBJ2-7	CASSRPGTSSYEQYF	TGTGCCAGCAGTCGTCCCGGGACTAGCTCCTACGAGCAGTACTTC
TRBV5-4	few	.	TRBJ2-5	CASSSSSGSQETQYF	TGTGCCAGCAGCTCATCATCAGGTTCCCAAGAGACCCAGTACTTC
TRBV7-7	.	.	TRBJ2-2	CASSRQAGELFF	TGTGCTAGCAGCAGACAGGCCGGGGAGCTGTTTTTT
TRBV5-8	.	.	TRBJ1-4	CASSLGRRDEKLFF	TGTGCCAGCAGCTTGGGAAGGAGAGATGAAAAACTGTTTTTT
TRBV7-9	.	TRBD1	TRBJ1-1	CASSYRGAEAFF	TGTGCCAGCAGTTACAGGGGCGCTGAAGCTTTCTTT
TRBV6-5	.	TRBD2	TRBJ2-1	CASSYGRGGLSEQFF	TGTGCCAGCAGTTACGGCCGGGGGGGCTTAAGCGAGCAGTTCTTC
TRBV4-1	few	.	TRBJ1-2	CASSQAGEGGGYTF	TGCGCCAGCAGCCAAGCAGGAGAGGGGGGGGGCTACACCTTC
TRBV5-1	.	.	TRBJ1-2	CASSTEGYGYTF	TGCGCCAGCAGCACCGAGGGCTATGGCTACACCTTC
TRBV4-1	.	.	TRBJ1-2	CASSQEVGQMFYGYTF	TGCGCCAGCAGCCAAGAAGTTGGACAGATGTTCTATGGCTACACCTTC
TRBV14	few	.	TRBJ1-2	CASSQDNLPPARGGGYTF	TGTGCCAGCAGCCAAGACAACCTACCCCCCGCCAGGGGCGGTGGCTACACCTTC
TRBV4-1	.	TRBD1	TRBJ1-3	CASSQPRQGSGNTIYF	TGCGCCAGCAGCCAACCCCGACAGGGGTCTGGAAACACCATATATTTT
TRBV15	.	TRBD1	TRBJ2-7	CATSRPLTTGRSSYGQYF	TGTGCCACCAGCAGACCCCTAACGACAGGGCGAAGCTCCTACGGGCAGTACTTC
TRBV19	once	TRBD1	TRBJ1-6	CASSIRGRGDSPLHF	TGTGCCAGTAGTATTCGAGGCAGGGGGGATTCACCCCTCCACTTT
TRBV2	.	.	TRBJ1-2	CASSEELHYGYTF	TGTGCCAGCAGTGAGGAGCTACACTATGGCTACACCTTC
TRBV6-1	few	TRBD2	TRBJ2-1	CASSELAGALSEQFF	TGTGCCAGCAGTGAACTAGCGGGAGCCCTCAGCGAGCAGTTCTTC
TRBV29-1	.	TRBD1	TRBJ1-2	CSARGQGIGGYTF	TGCAGCGCGAGGGGACAGGGCATCGGAGGCTACACCTTC
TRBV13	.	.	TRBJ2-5	CASSERPGETQYF	TGTGCCAGCAGCGAAAGACCAGGAGAGACCCAGTACTTC
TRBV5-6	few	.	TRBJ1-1	CASSRIRGNTEAFF	TGTGCCAGCAGCCGAATTAGGGGGAACACTGAAGCTTTCTTT
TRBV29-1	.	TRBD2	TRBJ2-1	CSVMGLAGANEQFF	TGCAGCGTCATGGGGCTAGCGGGAGCCAATGAGCAGTTCTTC
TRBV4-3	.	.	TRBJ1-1	CASSHLGPNTEAFF	TGCGCCAGCAGCCATTTGGGGCCGAACACTGAAGCTTTCTTT
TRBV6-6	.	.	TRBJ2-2	CASSLSGTPNTGELFF	TGTGCCAGCAGCCTTTCCGGGACACCGAACACCGGGGAGCTGTTTTTT
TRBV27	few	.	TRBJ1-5	CASSLGQHNQPQHF	TGTGCCAGCAGTTTAGGGCAGCATAATCAGCCCCAGCATTTT
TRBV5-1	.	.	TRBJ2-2	CASSLDRAPTGELFF	TGCGCCAGCAGCTTGGACAGGGCACCTACCGGGGAGCTGTTTTTT
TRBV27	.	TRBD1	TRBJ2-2	CASSPGTVNTGELFF	TGTGCCAGCAGTCCCGGGACAGTTAACACCGGGGAGCTGTTTTTT
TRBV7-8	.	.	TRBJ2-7	CASRFLASDVYEQYF	TGTGCCAGCAGATTTCTAGCGTCGGACGTCTACGAGCAGTACTTC
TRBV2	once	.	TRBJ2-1	CASSRDFTEFF	TGTGCCAGCAGCAGGGACTTCACAGAGTTCTTC
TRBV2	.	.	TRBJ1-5	CASSHGGNQPQHF	TGTGCCAGCAGTCACGGGGGAAATCAGCCCCAGCATTTT